These 17 T cell receptor beta chains were sequenced from one sample in a study of identifying expanded T cells in peripheral blood. Repertoires were generated with immunoSEQ multiplex PCR, while TCRdb's copy carries only in-frame clones and drops some. The sample has some 72,000 clones; about 90% are singletons. Input material: blood. These receptors were obtained from a person aged 18 to 75 in good health.

The chain carries TRBV5-1 and TRBJ2-5, with 8 bases fitting TRBD2. This CDR3 has 15 amino acids. Per germline, CDR1 SGHRS and CDR2 YFSETQ. Germline trimming cut 2 bases from V and 5 bases from J; bases unmatched to any gene: 8. CDR3 region: CASSFGLAAGETQYF. DNA for the CDR3: TGCGCCAGCAGCTTCGGACTAGCCGCAGGGGAGACCCAGTACTTC.

This chain joins TRBV25-1 and TRBJ1-4; no clear D gene. Germline CDR1 MGHDK, CDR2 SYGVNS. Trimming stripped 2 bases from V and 0 bases from J, with 10 bases between. This CDR3 is 16 amino acids long. The CDR3 bases are TGTGCCAGCAGTGAAAGGCGATCTGCAACTAATGAAAAACTGTTTTTT. It encodes CASSERRSATNEKLFF.

This chain connects TRBV20-1 to TRBJ1-2; TRBD1 aligns across 7 bases. The ends lost 8 bases at V and 10 bases at J; junction bases unmatched: 4. Germline V CDR1 and CDR2: DFQATT, SNEGSKA (reference sequence). This CDR3 has 9 residues. The CDR3 protein is CSPRGDYTF. CDR3 DNA sequence: TGCAGTCCCAGGGGGGACTACACCTTC.

CDR3 residues: CASSLTLGQAASGANVLTF. CDR3 nucleotide sequence: TGTGCCAGCAGCTTAACGTTGGGACAGGCCGCCTCTGGGGCCAACGTCCTGACTTTC. The rearrangement uses TRBV7-2 and TRBJ2-6, with 8 bases fitting TRBD1. The CDR3 extends over 19 amino acids. Germline CDR1 SGHTA, CDR2 FQGNSA. V shed 2 bases and J 0 bases; nucleotides not matched to a gene: 9.

V usage is TRBV2 and J usage is TRBJ2-4; D possibly corresponds to TRBD1 (5 bases). V lost 4 bases to trimming and J lost 6 bases, with 10 bases between them. CDR1 and CDR2 from the germline V gene are SNHLY and FYNNEI. This CDR3 is 13 amino acids long. The chain's CDR3 is CASSVIGANIQYF. Here the CDR3 DNA reads TGTGCCAGCAGTGTCATAGGGGCAAACATTCAGTACTTC.

This chain uses TRBV5-8 with TRBJ1-5; D is unresolved. Per germline, CDR1 SGHTS and CDR2 YDEGEE. The CDR3 consists of 13 residues. Trimming stripped 6 bases from V and 1 base from J, with 8 bases between. The CDR3, as DNA: TGTGCCAGCACACGGACCAGCAATCAGCCCCAGCATTTT. It codes for CASTRTSNQPQHF.

V is TRBV5-1 and J is TRBJ2-2; D may correspond to TRBD1 or TRBD2 (5 bases each). Germline values: CDR1 SGHRS, CDR2 YFSETQ. V lost 1 base, J lost 0 bases, and 13 bases lay in between. This CDR3 has 17 residues. CDR3 DNA sequence: TGCGCCAGCAGCTTGTCTGTGGGGGTCACGAACACCGGGGAGCTGTTTTTT. Translated, it gives CASSLSVGVTNTGELFF.

This clone was detected only once. The J gene is TRBJ2-6, the V gene TRBV5-1, with TRBD1 as a possible D gene (5 bases). The CDR3 spans 15 residues. V lost 0 bases, J lost 5 bases, and 9 bases lay in between. From germline, CDR1 is SGHRS and CDR2 YFSETQ. The CDR3 is CASSLGQSRANVLTF. DNA for the CDR3: TGCGCCAGCAGCTTGGGACAGTCCCGGGCCAACGTCCTGACTTTC. The full variable domain, its missing parts supplied by reference TRBV5-1 and TRBJ2-6, is KAGVTQTPRYLIKTRGQQVTLSCSPISGHRSVSWYQQTPGQGLQFLFEYFSETQRNKGNFPGRFSGRQFSNSRSEMNVSTLELGDSALYLCASSLGQSRANVLTFGAGSRLTVL.

The gene calls are TRBV7-9 and TRBJ1-4; D perhaps matches TRBD1 (5 bases). Per the germline V gene, CDR1 is SEHNR and CDR2 is FQNEAQ (reference sequence). CDR3 length equals 16 residues. V gave up 4 bases and J gave up 4 bases, with 16 bases separating them. CDR3 loop: CASSWPRDARNEKLFF. CDR3 DNA sequence: TGTGCCAGCAGCTGGCCCCGGGACGCCCGTAATGAAAAACTGTTTTTT.

V gene TRBV28 combines with J gene TRBJ1-5; unclear D gene. The V end was cut by 5 bases, the J end by 4 bases, with 6 bases between. Germline V CDR1 and CDR2: MDHEN, SYDVKM. This CDR3 region has 12 residues. CDR3 DNA: TGTGCCAGCAGTGTCCTTAATCAGCCCCAGCATTTT. Translated: CASSVLNQPQHF.

The chain links TRBV7-8 to TRBJ2-7, with a weak D call TRBD1 (6 bases). The germline V and J ends were trimmed by 1 base and 4 bases, with 11 bases remaining between them. The CDR3 sequence is 14 residues long. Looked up from germline, CDR1 is SGHVS and CDR2 is FQNEAQ. The CDR3 coding sequence is TGTGCCAGCAGCTTAGGGACACAGGGTTACGAGCAGTACTTC. Protein sequence: CASSLGTQGYEQYF. Based on the CDR3 plus reference TRBV7-8 and TRBJ2-7, the full variable domain is GAGVSQSPRYKVAKRGQDVALRCDPISGHVSLFWYQQALGQGPEFLTYFQNEAQLDKSGLPSDRFFAERPEGSVSTLKIQRTQQEDSAVYLCASSLGTQGYEQYFGPGTRLTVT.

V usage is TRBV4-3 and J usage is TRBJ1-3; 9 nucleotides agree with TRBD1. V gave up 5 bases and J gave up 2 bases; unmatched junction bases: 10. Per the germline V gene, CDR1 is LGHNA and CDR2 is YSLEER. The CDR3 extends over 17 amino acids. CDR3 in amino acids: CASSYKSRTGAGNTIYF. The CDR3 DNA reads as TGCGCCAGCAGCTATAAGAGTCGGACAGGGGCTGGAAACACCATATATTTT.

This clone was observed a single time. A junction boundary mismatches the germline segment, possibly from a read error. The chain carries TRBV7-7 and TRBJ2-7; tentatively, D is TRBD1 or TRBD2 (5 bases each). Germline-derived CDR1 and CDR2 are SSHAT and FNYEAQ (reference sequence). CDR3 length equals 15 residues. The CDR3: CASSLAPGPSDEQYF. The CDR3 DNA is TGTGCTAGCAGCTTAGCACCGGGACCCTCCGACGAGCAGTACTTC. Filled out from reference TRBV7-7 and TRBJ2-7, the complete variable domain reads GAGVSQSPRYKVTKRGQDVTLRCDPISSHATLYWYQQALGQGPEFLTYFNYEAQPDKSGLPSDRFSAERPEGSISTLTIQRTEQRDSAMYRCASSLAPGPSDEQYFGPGTRLTVT.

V usage is TRBV27 and J usage is TRBJ2-7, with D perhaps being TRBD1 or TRBD2 (5 bases each). CDR3 length: 13 residues. Trimming shortened V by 7 bases and J by 2 bases, and 12 bases separated the two germline ends. CDR1 and CDR2 from the germline V gene are MNHEY and SMNVEV (reference sequence). The CDR3 sequence: CASTGTATYEQYF. The CDR3 coding sequence is TGTGCCAGCACCGGGACGGCCACCTACGAGCAGTACTTC.

The chain couples TRBV9 to TRBJ2-5; either TRBD1 or TRBD2 may fit D (5 bases each). V was shortened by 0 bases and J by 4 bases, with 16 bases between the two germline ends. There are 16 residues in the CDR3. Germline V gene lookup returns CDR1 SGDLS and CDR2 YYNGEE. Here the CDR3 reads CASSVGAGDGGETQYF. In DNA form, the CDR3 reads TGTGCCAGCAGCGTAGGGGCCGGGGATGGGGGAGAGACCCAGTACTTC.

The V call is TRBV18, the J call TRBJ2-1; the match to TRBD2 covers 7 bases. Per germline, CDR1 KGHSH and CDR2 LQKENI. This CDR3 contains 18 residues. V was clipped by 2 bases and J by 0 bases; unmatched bases: 10. CDR3 sequence: CASSPYLVGGSSYNEQFF. The CDR3 DNA reads TGTGCCAGCTCACCATATTTGGTAGGCGGGAGCTCCTACAATGAGCAGTTCTTC. Using reference TRBV18 and TRBJ2-1 for the parts outside the CDR3, the full variable domain is NAGVMQNPRHLVRRRGQEARLRCSPMKGHSHVYWYRQLPEEGLKFMVYLQKENIIDESGMPKERFSAEFPKEGPSILRIQQVVRGDSAAYFCASSPYLVGGSSYNEQFFGPGTRLTVL.

The chain combines TRBV11-2 with TRBJ2-7; D remains ambiguous. Trimming pared 1 base from V and 2 bases from J, leaving 12 bases between. The CDR3 length is 15 residues. Germline assignment: CDR1 SGHAT and CDR2 FQNNGV. CDR3 residues: CASSLVFGSAYEQYF. CDR3 bases: TGTGCCAGCAGCTTAGTCTTCGGGTCTGCCTACGAGCAGTACTTC. The full variable domain, rest sourced from reference TRBV11-2 and TRBJ2-7, is EAGVAQSPRYKIIEKRQSVAFWCNPISGHATLYWYQQILGQGPKLLIQFQNNGVVDDSQLPKDRFSAERLKGVDSTLKIQPAKLEDSAVYLCASSLVFGSAYEQYFGPGTRLTVT.